The 12 T cell receptor beta chains given below trace back to one sample, sequenced in a study of Tregs in tolerant kidney transplant recipients. FACS sorting followed an approximately 6-day coculture of CFSE-labeled recipient PBMCs with irradiated graft donor PBMCs. This table comes from immunoSEQ multiplex PCR, and its TCRdb copy is limited to in-frame clones, with some not included. Listed are about 1,000 clones; less than 20% falls within the top ten. What these receptors recognize is not known. Sequencing used CD4+ T cells from blood cultured with allogeneic cells, obtained before the transplant. These receptors were obtained from a human patient who received a combined kidney and bone marrow transplant.

Partial CDR3 DNA: TGTGCCAGCAGTTTGGGACTAGCGGGAGTGGGTAATGAG. This codes for CASSLGLAGVGNE. The complete CDR3 sequence is CASSLGLAGVGNEQFF. V gene TRBV12-3 or TRBV12-4 combines with J gene TRBJ2-1; TRBD2 matches 14 bases. Read sequence stops 3 residues before the CDR3 end, and the germline J gene provides the missing end. V lost 3 bases, J lost 7 bases, and 5 bases stayed unmatched. The CDR3 length is 16 residues.

In terms of frequency, this clone is large (0.1 to 1%). The CDR3 end falls 3 residues outside the read, so it is completed with the germline J gene. This chain links TRBV29-1 with TRBJ2-1; D is unresolved. From germline, CDR1 is SQVTM and CDR2 ANQGSEA. Trimming took 3 bases from V and 5 from J, leaving 8 bases between them. This CDR3 is 12 amino acids long. The covered CDR3 bases are TGCAGCGTTGACAGGATAAACAATGAG. It translates to CSVDRINNE. The complete CDR3 protein is CSVDRINNEQFF.

This clone registers medium-sized by frequency. The CDR3 end is not reached by the read, which stops 3 residues before it; the germline J gene fills it in. This chain connects TRBV5-1 to TRBJ1-1, with D possibly being TRBD1 (6 bases). V was pared by 4 bases and J by 3 bases, with 13 bases between. The CDR3 extends over 14 amino acids. Per germline, CDR1 SGHRS and CDR2 YFSETQ. The CDR3 DNA, read in part, is TGCGCCAGCAGCCAAGGGACAACGCACACTGAA. This encodes CASSQGTTHTE. The CDR3 reads in full as CASSQGTTHTEAFF.

Comments on this clone: The read finishes 3 residues shy of the CDR3 end, and the germline J gene is used to complete it. This rearrangement joins TRBV10-2 to TRBJ1-2; tentatively, D is TRBD1 (6 bases). The germline gives CDR1 WSHSY, CDR2 SAAADI. This CDR3 is 14 amino acids long. The V and J ends lost 4 bases and 4 bases respectively, with 13 bases between them. The CDR3 here is CASSGGHSFYGYTF. CDR3 bases read: TGCGCCAGCAGTGGGGGGCACTCTTTCTATGGC.

This clone is labeled medium-sized based on frequency. The read halts 3 residues ahead of the CDR3 end, with the missing end drawn from the germline J gene. The rearrangement links TRBV19 to TRBJ1-1, with D possibly TRBD1 on 6 matching bases. CDR1 and CDR2 from the germline V gene are LNHDA and SQIVND (reference sequence). The CDR3 runs to 14 residues. V dropped 7 bases and J dropped 0 bases, with 12 bases sitting between them. The CDR3 protein is CASKRQVLNTEAFF. CDR3 bases read: TGTGCCAGTAAACGACAGGTTCTGAACACTGAA.

This clone counts as medium-sized (0.01 to 0.1%) by frequency. The read ends 3 residues shy of where the CDR3 ends; the end is completed using the germline J gene. The genes are TRBV9 and TRBJ2-3, with D possibly TRBD1 on 5 matching bases. V was pared by 1 base and J by 1 base, with 13 bases between. Germline-derived CDR1 and CDR2 are SGDLS and YYNGEE. This CDR3 comprises 16 residues. The CDR3 bases that were read are TGTGCCAGCAGCGTATCCCCAGGGTGGGGCACAGATACG. Its protein is CASSVSPGWGTDT. The complete CDR3 protein is CASSVSPGWGTDTQYF.

CDR3 region: CASSQDETGEGGYTF. The CDR3 DNA, read in part, is TGTGCCAGCAGCCAAGACGAGACAGGGGAGGGAGGC. The chain combines TRBV3-1 (or the pseudogene TRBV3-2) with TRBJ1-2, with TRBD1 matching over 8 bases. The CDR3 is cut off 3 residues early in the read; its end comes from the germline J gene. This CDR3 has 15 residues. CDR1 and CDR2 (germline): LGHDT, YNNKEL (reference sequence).

Considering frequency, this clone is medium-sized. The read falls 3 residues short of the CDR3 end, and the missing part is taken from the germline J gene. The rearrangement uses TRBV18 and TRBJ2-2, with D possibly TRBD1 on 6 matching bases. Germline loops: CDR1 KGHSH, CDR2 LQKENI. V lost 2 bases and J 0 bases, leaving 7 bases between the germline ends. This CDR3 comprises 15 residues. The covered CDR3 bases are TGTGCCAGCTCACCAGGACAGTCGAACACCGGGGAG. The encoded protein is CASSPGQSNTGE. The whole CDR3 sequence reads CASSPGQSNTGELFF.

Its frequency marks this clone as medium-sized. The DNA ends 3 residues before the CDR3 does, and the rest of the CDR3 is filled in from the germline J gene. The chain uses TRBV27 and TRBJ2-6; D is unclear. Per the germline V gene, CDR1 is MNHEY and CDR2 is SMNVEV (reference sequence). Between the trimmed V and J ends, which lost 2 bases and 0 bases, there was a span of 14 bases. This CDR3 has 18 amino acids. The chain's CDR3 is CASSLRGITYSGANVLTF. CDR3 bases read: TGTGCCAGCAGTTTACGAGGTATAACATACTCTGGGGCCAACGTC.

Its frequency marks this clone as large. Partial CDR3 DNA: TGTGCCAGCAGCTTCGCCGGGTTCGGTGAAAAA. As protein: CASSFAGFGEK. The CDR3 in its entirety is CASSFAGFGEKLFF. V is TRBV7-9 and J is TRBJ1-4; D remains unclear. The read comes to an end 3 residues before the CDR3 does, leaving the germline J gene to fill in the end. Trimming stripped 3 bases from V and 7 bases from J, with 12 bases between. The CDR3 is made up of 14 amino acids. CDR1 is SEHNR and CDR2 is FQNEAQ in the germline V gene (reference sequence).

By frequency, this clone registers medium-sized. Partial CDR3 DNA: TGCAGCGCCTCCAGGGGCAGAGTCCCCGGGGAG. As protein: CSASRGRVPGE. The entire CDR3 protein is CSASRGRVPGELFF. The rearrangement links TRBV29-1 to TRBJ2-2; the D gene is possibly TRBD1 (6 bases). The read terminates 3 residues ahead of where the CDR3 ends, so the germline J gene completes it. CDR1 and CDR2 from the germline V gene are SQVTM and ANQGSEA. V lost 7 bases and J lost 6, with 18 bases in between. The CDR3 covers 14 residues.

This clone is deemed medium-sized by its frequency. Read coverage stops 3 residues before the CDR3 terminus; the germline J gene supplies the remainder. The V call is TRBV6-2 or TRBV6-3, the J call TRBJ1-2; D gene uncertain. Germline V gives CDR1 MNHEY, CDR2 SVGEGT. There are 13 residues in the CDR3. V dropped 5 bases and J dropped 4 bases, with 11 bases sitting between them. Partial CDR3 DNA: TGTGCCAGCAGTGAGCGAGGCTTCTATGGC. This encodes CASSERGFYG. The whole CDR3 protein reads CASSERGFYGYTF.